Listed below are T cell receptor beta chains from one sample, sequenced in a study of cytomegalovirus exposure and HLA in healthy donors. Clones were sequenced by immunoSEQ multiplex PCR, and TCRdb holds only the in-frame ones, with some missing. The data contain some 110,000 clones, around 89% of them singletons. Sequencing was carried out using PBMCs. Receptors were obtained from a woman aged 18-30 years in good health and CMV-seropositive. The CDR3 runs from the conserved cysteine through the conserved F or W. D genes are given only for firm matches. Some rows have no size entry. The others give once, few or many, or a class for an expanded clone.

V gene	CDR3 length	D gene	clone size	J gene	CDR3 protein	CDR3 DNA
TRBV7-7	14	NA	NA	TRBJ2-7	CASSLAPGLYEQYF	TGTGCTAGCAGCTTAGCCCCAGGACTCTACGAGCAGTACTTC
TRBV6-5	14	NA	NA	TRBJ1-3	CASSYGGHGNTIYF	TGTGCCAGCAGTTACGGAGGGCACGGAAACACCATATATTTT
TRBV6-5	14	TRBD1	NA	TRBJ2-6	CASSGSGGANVLTF	TGTGCCAGCAGTGGATCAGGGGGTGCCAACGTCCTGACTTTC
TRBV5-5	12	NA	NA	TRBJ2-1	CASSWGDRKQFF	TGTGCCAGCAGCTGGGGAGACAGGAAGCAGTTCTTC
TRBV11-2	15	NA	NA	TRBJ2-5	CASSLAGSSQETQYF	TGTGCCAGCAGCTTAGCGGGGTCGTCACAAGAGACCCAGTACTTC
TRBV2	14	NA	NA	TRBJ1-4	CASRTGWTNEKLFF	TGTGCCAGCAGAACAGGGTGGACTAATGAAAAACTGTTTTTT
TRBV19	15	NA	NA	TRBJ2-5	CASSIIGGMRGTQYF	TGTGCCAGTAGTATAATAGGGGGAATGAGAGGGACCCAGTACTTC
TRBV12-2	14	NA	NA	TRBJ1-5	CASRLATGDQPQHF	TGTGCAAGTCGCTTAGCGACAGGGGATCAGCCCCAGCATTTT
TRBV27	14	TRBD1	once	TRBJ1-6	CASSVQGGGSPLHF	TGTGCCAGCAGTGTACAGGGGGGAGGTTCACCCCTCCACTTT
TRBV7-9	14	NA	NA	TRBJ1-6	CASSRGRRISPLHF	TGTGCCAGCAGCCGAGGGAGAAGAATTTCACCCCTCCACTTT
TRBV2	14	NA	once	TRBJ2-1	CASKPRAPSNEQFF	TGTGCCAGCAAGCCCCGAGCCCCTTCCAATGAGCAGTTCTTC
TRBV7-8	16	TRBD1	once	TRBJ2-7	CASSLQTGQGAYEQYF	TGTGCCAGCAGCTTACAGACTGGACAGGGGGCCTACGAGCAGTACTTC
TRBV6-5	13	NA	NA	TRBJ2-1	CASRQGIHNEQFF	TGTGCCAGCAGACAGGGAATCCACAATGAGCAGTTCTTC
TRBV4-1	16	NA	NA	TRBJ2-7	CASSLALQEASYEQYF	TGCGCCAGCAGCCTCGCGCTTCAGGAAGCCTCCTACGAGCAGTACTTC
TRBV28	16	NA	NA	TRBJ1-1	CASSFPAGGWTTEAFF	TGTGCCAGCAGTTTTCCTGCGGGGGGCTGGACCACTGAAGCTTTCTTT
TRBV10-1	15	TRBD2	once	TRBJ2-1	CASSEGHGRVDEQFF	TGCGCCAGCAGTGAAGGTCACGGGAGGGTCGATGAGCAGTTCTTC
TRBV10-2	14	TRBD1	NA	TRBJ2-1	CASSPGQGINEQFF	TGCGCCAGCAGTCCAGGACAGGGTATTAATGAGCAGTTCTTC
TRBV25-1	15	TRBD1	once	TRBJ2-4	CASSEGQVAKNIQYF	TGTGCCAGCAGTGAGGGACAGGTAGCCAAAAACATTCAGTACTTC
TRBV11-3	13	TRBD1	NA	TRBJ2-7	CASSLGTDYEQYF	TGTGCCAGCAGCTTGGGGACAGACTACGAGCAGTACTTC
TRBV19	13	NA	NA	TRBJ1-5	CASIMGGDQPQHF	TGTGCCAGTATCATGGGGGGTGATCAGCCCCAGCATTTT
TRBV6-6	14	NA	NA	TRBJ1-1	CASSSSWSGTEAFF	TGTGCCAGCAGTTCAAGTTGGTCAGGCACTGAAGCTTTCTTT
TRBV18	14	NA	NA	TRBJ1-2	CASSQIGILYGYTF	TGTGCCAGCTCACAAATCGGGATCCTCTATGGCTACACCTTC
TRBV11-2	15	TRBD1	NA	TRBJ2-2	CASSWGTANTGELFF	TGTGCCAGCAGCTGGGGGACAGCGAACACCGGGGAGCTGTTTTTT
TRBV9	13	NA	NA	TRBJ2-3	CASSAQGLGAQYF	TGTGCCAGCAGCGCCCAGGGGTTAGGAGCGCAGTATTTT
TRBV4-3	15	NA	NA	TRBJ2-1	CASSQGRATYNEQFF	TGCGCCAGCAGCCAAGGCAGGGCTACTTACAATGAGCAGTTCTTC
TRBV6-5	13	TRBD2	NA	TRBJ2-1	CASSTGTSGEQFF	TGTGCCAGCAGTACTGGGACTAGCGGTGAGCAGTTCTTC
TRBV7-2	18	NA	NA	TRBJ1-5	CASSLEGVGGYSNQPQHF	TGTGCCAGCAGCTTAGAGGGGGTCGGGGGGTATAGCAATCAGCCCCAGCATTTT
TRBV7-2	15	NA	NA	TRBJ1-3	CASSLRGDSGNTIYF	TGTGCCAGCAGCTTACGCGGCGATTCTGGAAACACCATATATTTT
TRBV9	15	NA	NA	TRBJ1-3	CASSVGVGSGNTIYF	TGTGCCAGCAGCGTAGGGGTGGGCTCGGGAAACACCATATATTTT
TRBV28	14	NA	NA	TRBJ1-1	CASSLDRPNTEAFF	TGTGCCAGCAGTTTAGACAGGCCGAACACTGAAGCTTTCTTT
TRBV27	15	TRBD1	NA	TRBJ1-5	CASSLNRQGHQPQHF	TGTGCCAGCAGTTTAAACCGACAGGGCCATCAGCCCCAGCATTTT
TRBV27	14	TRBD1	NA	TRBJ1-2	CASSFSTGGYGYTF	TGTGCCAGCAGTTTTTCGACAGGGGGCTATGGCTACACCTTC
TRBV6-5	14	NA	NA	TRBJ1-3	CASSSTDSGNTIYF	TGTGCCAGCAGTTCGACTGACTCTGGAAACACCATATATTTT
TRBV10-3	18	TRBD1	NA	TRBJ1-2	CAISDPGTGYSGDYGYTF	TGTGCCATCAGTGACCCCGGGACAGGGTATAGTGGCGACTATGGCTACACCTTC
TRBV28	12	NA	once	TRBJ1-2	CASSLSDYGYTF	TGTGCCAGCAGTTTGTCCGACTATGGCTACACCTTC
TRBV19	16	TRBD2	NA	TRBJ2-2	CASRNLAGGPFGELFF	TGTGCCAGTAGGAATCTAGCGGGAGGTCCGTTCGGGGAGCTGTTTTTT
TRBV4-2	13	TRBD1	once	TRBJ1-2	CASSYDRGHGYTF	TGTGCCAGCAGCTATGACAGGGGGCATGGCTACACCTTC
TRBV6-4	13	NA	once	TRBJ1-4	CATRKRGCEKLFF	TGTGCCACTAGGAAGAGAGGTTGTGAAAAACTGTTTTTT
TRBV6-5	15	TRBD1	NA	TRBJ2-2	CASRRDRENTGELFF	TGTGCCAGCAGGAGGGACAGAGAGAACACCGGGGAGCTGTTTTTT
TRBV6-1	10	NA	NA	TRBJ1-1	CASRGSEAFF	TGTGCCAGCCGCGGCAGTGAAGCTTTCTTT
TRBV5-4	12	NA	NA	TRBJ2-3	CASSSNTDTQYF	TGTGCCAGCAGCTCTAACACAGATACGCAGTATTTT
TRBV6-1	15	TRBD2	NA	TRBJ2-7	CASRVTSGGSYEQYF	TGTGCCAGCAGAGTGACTAGCGGGGGGAGCTACGAGCAGTACTTC
TRBV7-8	13	NA	NA	TRBJ2-7	CASSFGGGIVQYF	TGTGCCAGCAGCTTCGGCGGGGGCATAGTGCAGTACTTC
TRBV6-5	14	TRBD1	NA	TRBJ1-2	CASSRQGKLYGYTF	TGTGCCAGCAGCAGACAGGGGAAACTCTATGGCTACACCTTC